This TCR beta chain was retrieved from a study of blood T cell repertoires in COVID-19. At the level of the study: COVID-19 samples collected from the United States, Italy and Spain covered acute and convalescent phases. PBMCs, B-cell-depleted T cells, or T cells provided the cDNA or gDNA that made up the material.

CDR1 is SGHNT, CDR2 YENEEA, per germline. The CDR3 has 14 amino acids. Trimming shortened V by 5 bases and J by 2 bases, and 12 bases separated the two germline ends. Original methodology: It was from reference gene primer amplification that nucleated cell counts were estimated. Repertoires were generated with immunoSEQ multiplex PCR, while TCRdb's copy carries only in-frame clones and drops some. V and J calls and clone size are those listed in that table; D and trimming were worked out from the DNA. Altogether about 130,000 clones are present, around 80% being singletons, with the ten largest covering 15% to 20%.

The chain links TRBV11-3 to TRBJ2-5; TRBD1 might be the D (6 bases). The TCR was taken from a man aged 25 to 40 with COVID-19, enrolled during active disease. Material: peripheral blood. This CDR3 reads CASSPWDKQETQYF. DNA for the CDR3: TGTGCCAGCAGCCCCTGGGACAAACAAGAGACCCAGTACTTC.